The 10 T cell receptor beta chains presented below share a single source sample, sequenced in a study of cytomegalovirus exposure and HLA in healthy donors. This table comes from immunoSEQ multiplex PCR, and its TCRdb copy is limited to in-frame clones, with some not included. The sample shows more than 250,000 clones, around 87% of them seen only once. The material sequenced was PBMCs. These receptors were collected from a woman aged 25 to 39 in good health and CMV-seropositive.

This sequence joins TRBV15 and TRBJ2-7; a weak D match, TRBD2 (7 bases). Trimming left V 0 bases short and J 4 bases short, with 10 bases between. The V gene's germline CDR1 is LNHNV and CDR2 YYDKDF (reference sequence). The CDR3 has 14 amino acids. The CDR3 loop is CATSREGGAYEQYF. CDR3 bases: TGTGCCACCAGCAGAGAAGGGGGGGCTTACGAGCAGTACTTC.

The CDR3 DNA sequence: TGTGCCAGCAGGGGTATGTCTGGGGCCAACGTCCTGACTTTC. Its protein product is CASRGMSGANVLTF. V gene TRBV9 combines with J gene TRBJ2-6; D gene uncertain. CDR3 size: 14 residues. V was cut by 5 bases and J by 1 base, with 7 bases left in between. Germline CDR1 and CDR2: SGDLS and YYNGEE.

The rearrangement uses TRBV7-2 and TRBJ2-3; D assignment may be TRBD1 or TRBD2 (5 bases each). Germline lookup yields CDR1 SGHTA and CDR2 FQGNSA. The CDR3 totals 15 residues. V lost 5 bases and J 0 bases, leaving 12 bases between the germline ends. This CDR3 reads CASSPGRTSTDTQYF. The CDR3 DNA follows: TGTGCCAGCAGCCCGGGACGAACTAGCACAGATACGCAGTATTTT.

The chain carries TRBV5-6 and TRBJ1-2, with TRBD1 identical over 9 bases. V shed 0 bases, J shed 3 bases, and the junction held 3 bases outside the gene matches. The CDR3 covers 15 residues. Germline V gene lookup returns CDR1 SGHDT and CDR2 YYEEEE. The CDR3 sequence is CASSLGQGVDYGYTF. In DNA form, the CDR3 reads TGTGCCAGCAGCTTGGGACAGGGGGTTGACTATGGCTACACCTTC. Looking up the rest from reference TRBV5-6 and TRBJ1-2 gives the full variable domain: DAGVTQSPTHLIKTRGQQVTLRCSPKSGHDTVSWYQQALGQGPQFIFQYYEEEERQRGNFPDRFSGHQFPNYSSELNVNALLLGDSALYLCASSLGQGVDYGYTFGSGTRLTVV.

This clone was seen once. The chain recombines TRBV30 with TRBJ2-7; D perhaps matches TRBD1 (5 bases). The CDR3 totals 13 residues. The germline CDR1 and CDR2 sequences are GTSNPN and SVGIG (reference sequence). The V gene lost 1 base and the J gene lost 3 bases, with 10 bases spanning the gap. This CDR3 is CAWSGGRGYEQYF. In nucleotides, the CDR3 is TGTGCCTGGAGTGGGGGAAGGGGCTACGAGCAGTACTTC.

The chain has TRBV27 and TRBJ2-2; D is possibly TRBD1 (6 bases). From germline, CDR1 is MNHEY and CDR2 SMNVEV (reference sequence). The germline V and J ends were trimmed by 0 bases and 8 bases, with 19 bases remaining between them. CDR3 length equals 17 residues. In nucleotides, the CDR3 is TGTGCCAGCAGTTTATCGGCCCCGAGGGAGAGGGGGGGGGAGCTGTTTTTT. Its protein is CASSLSAPRERGGELFF.

V is TRBV29-1 and J is TRBJ1-1; D uncertain. The CDR3 contains 13 residues. V was pared by 4 bases and J by 1 base, with 10 bases between. Germline V gene sequence: CDR1 SQVTM, CDR2 ANQGSEA. The CDR3 DNA reads TGCAGCGTTGGGCATGGCCCGAACACTGAAGCTTTCTTT. Residues: CSVGHGPNTEAFF. Variable domain in full (rest from reference TRBV29-1 and TRBJ1-1): SAVISQKPSRDICQRGTSLTIQCQVDSQVTMMFWYRQQPGQSLTLIATANQGSEATYESGFVIDKFPISRPNLTFSTLTVSNMSPEDSSIYLCSVGHGPNTEAFFGQGTRLTVV.

V usage is TRBV5-1 and J usage is TRBJ2-3; the D is unclear. V lost 1 base to trimming and J lost 4 bases, with 13 bases between them. Germline V gives CDR1 SGHRS, CDR2 YFSETQ. The CDR3 has 15 amino acids. The CDR3: CASSLSASMADTQYF. The CDR3 nucleotides read TGCGCCAGCAGCTTGTCCGCTAGTATGGCAGATACGCAGTATTTT.

The chain recombines TRBV29-1 with TRBJ2-7, with D perhaps matching TRBD2 (6 bases). Germline V gene lookup returns CDR1 SQVTM and CDR2 ANQGSEA. The CDR3 runs 15 residues. The V gene lost 6 bases and the J gene lost 3 bases, with 21 bases spanning the gap. CDR3 residues: CSVHSNGGLDYEQYF. The CDR3 DNA reads as TGCAGCGTCCACTCCAACGGGGGACTGGACTACGAGCAGTACTTC.

This chain's CDR3 is CAISTAQETQYF. DNA for the CDR3: TGTGCCATCAGTACCGCCCAAGAGACCCAGTACTTC. This sequence joins TRBV10-3 and TRBJ2-5, with D hard to call. V lost 5 bases, J lost 1 base, and 5 bases lay in between. The germline CDR1 and CDR2 sequences are ENHRY and SYGVKD. This CDR3 contains 12 residues.